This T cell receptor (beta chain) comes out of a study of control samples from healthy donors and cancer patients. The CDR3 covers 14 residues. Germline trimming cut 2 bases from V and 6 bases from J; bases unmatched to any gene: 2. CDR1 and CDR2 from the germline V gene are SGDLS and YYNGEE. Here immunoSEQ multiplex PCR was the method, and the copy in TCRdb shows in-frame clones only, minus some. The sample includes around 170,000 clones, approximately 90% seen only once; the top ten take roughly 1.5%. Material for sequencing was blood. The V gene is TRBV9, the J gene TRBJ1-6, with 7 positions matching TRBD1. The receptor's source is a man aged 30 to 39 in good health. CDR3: CASSVNRGNSPLHF. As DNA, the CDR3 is TGTGCCAGCAGCGTTAACAGGGGTAATTCACCCCTCCACTTT.